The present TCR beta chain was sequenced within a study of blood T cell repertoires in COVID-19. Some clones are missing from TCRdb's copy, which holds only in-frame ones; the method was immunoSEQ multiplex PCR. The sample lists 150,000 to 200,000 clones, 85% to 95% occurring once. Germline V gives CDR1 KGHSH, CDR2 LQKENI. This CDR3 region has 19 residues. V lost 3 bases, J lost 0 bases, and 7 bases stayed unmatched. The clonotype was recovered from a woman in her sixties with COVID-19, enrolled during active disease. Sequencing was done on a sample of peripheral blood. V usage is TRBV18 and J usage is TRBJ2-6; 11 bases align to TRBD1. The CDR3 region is CASSPMGQGVSSGANVLTF. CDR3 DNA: TGTGCCAGCTCACCGATGGGACAGGGGGTTAGCTCTGGGGCCAACGTCCTGACTTTC.